This TCR beta chain was captured by sequencing in a study of regulatory T cells in long-lasting Graves disease. Study-level results: Examination was confined to peripheral blood, excluding thyroid tissue.

The CDR3 is 16 residues long. V gave up 0 bases and J gave up 8 bases; unmatched junction bases: 10. Germline V gene lookup returns CDR1 SQVTM and CDR2 ANQGSEA. iRepertoire HTBI primers and Arm-PCR of CDR3 regions built TCR beta libraries. TCRdb itself ran the multiplex PCR reads through MiXCR, one entry per CDR3 protein. The repertoire includes 680,000 or so distinct CDR3 sequences, around 17% of them detected once, and around 18% sits in the top ten. As for time point: newly diagnosed GD, antithyroid drugs for less than 3 months. Preparation of the TCR library used RNA extracted from PBMCs. Points on this clonotype: The antigen remains undetermined.

The data also belong to a second study, concerning T cells in Graves' hyperthyroidism and ophthalmopathy. That source reports: Researchers found most expanded thyroid clonotypes above 0.001 in blood as well.

This sequence joins TRBV29-1 and TRBJ2-1; TRBD2 matches 10 bases. The TCR comes from a woman aged 25 to 39 with Graves disease. Sequencing was performed on peripheral blood mononuclear cells (PBMCs), taken at new diagnosis, from a patient treated with antithyroid drugs. CDR3 DNA: TGCAGCGTTGAAGATGGGCTAGCGGGAGCCCCCCATGAGCAGTTCTTC. Protein sequence: CSVEDGLAGAPHEQFF.